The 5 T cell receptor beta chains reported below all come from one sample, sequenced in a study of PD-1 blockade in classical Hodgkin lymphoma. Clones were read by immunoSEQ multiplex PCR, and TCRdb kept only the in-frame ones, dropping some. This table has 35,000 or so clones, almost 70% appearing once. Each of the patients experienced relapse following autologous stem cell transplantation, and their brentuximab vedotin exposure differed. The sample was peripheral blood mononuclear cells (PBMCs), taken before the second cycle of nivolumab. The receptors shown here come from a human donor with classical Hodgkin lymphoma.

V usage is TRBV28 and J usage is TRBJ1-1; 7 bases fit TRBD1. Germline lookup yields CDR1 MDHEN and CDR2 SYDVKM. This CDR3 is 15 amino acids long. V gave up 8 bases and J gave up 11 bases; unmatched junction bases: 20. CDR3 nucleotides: TGTGCCAGCGGTTCTTCATCGTCCGGGACAGTGACTGCTTTCTTT. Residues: CASGSSSSGTVTAFF.

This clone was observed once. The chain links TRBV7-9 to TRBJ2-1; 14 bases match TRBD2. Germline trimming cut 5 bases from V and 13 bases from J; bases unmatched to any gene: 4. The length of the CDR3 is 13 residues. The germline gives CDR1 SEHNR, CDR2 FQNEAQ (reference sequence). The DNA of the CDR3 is TGTGCCAGCAGCCTAGGGACTAGCGGGAGTCAGTTCTTC. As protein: CASSLGTSGSQFF.

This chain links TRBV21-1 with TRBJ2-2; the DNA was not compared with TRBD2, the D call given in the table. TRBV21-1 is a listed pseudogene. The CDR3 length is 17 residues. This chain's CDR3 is CASSSQREGLGTGELFF. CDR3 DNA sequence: TGTGCCAGCAGCAGTCAGCGGGAGGGCCTAGGCACCGGGGAGCTGTTTTTT.

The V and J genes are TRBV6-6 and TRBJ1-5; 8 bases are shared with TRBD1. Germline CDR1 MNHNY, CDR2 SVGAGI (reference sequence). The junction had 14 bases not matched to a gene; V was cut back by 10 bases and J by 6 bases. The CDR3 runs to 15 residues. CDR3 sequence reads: CATSVDRAPGQPQHF. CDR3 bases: TGTGCCACCTCAGTGGACAGGGCCCCCGGTCAGCCCCAGCATTTT.

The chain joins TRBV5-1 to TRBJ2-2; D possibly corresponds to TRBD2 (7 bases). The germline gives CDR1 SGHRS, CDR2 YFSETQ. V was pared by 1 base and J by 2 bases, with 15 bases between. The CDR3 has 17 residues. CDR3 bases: TGCGCCAGCAGCTTGCGTACGGGGGGCTTTAACACCGGGGAGCTGTTTTTT. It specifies CASSLRTGGFNTGELFF.